One sample yielded the 25 T cell receptor beta chains listed below, sequenced in a study of cytotoxic CD8 clonotypes in ibrutinib-treated CLL. Produced via immunoSEQ multiplex PCR; TCRdb's table is partial and in-frame only. Of 45,000 or so clones in the sample, roughly 63% are singletons; the top ten hold 25% to 35%. Sequencing was performed on PBMCs, taken after 24 months of ibrutinib treatment. The receptor source for this set is a human donor with chronic lymphocytic leukemia.

The genes are TRBV5-5 and TRBJ1-2; tentative D call: TRBD1 (6 bases). The ends were cut back, 5 bases at V and 7 bases at J, with 18 bases in the middle. The CDR3 length is 14 residues. Germline lookup yields CDR1 SGHKS and CDR2 YYEKEE (reference sequence). The CDR3 coding sequence is TGTGCCAGCAGTCCAAACCCGACAGGCATTGGCTACACCTTC. As protein: CASSPNPTGIGYTF.

J is TRBJ2-3 and V is TRBV4-2; TRBD2 matches at 9 bases. The CDR3 has 16 residues. Trimming at V came to 0 bases and at J to 7 bases, leaving 8 bases not matched to a gene. Germline V CDR1 and CDR2: LGHNA, YNFKEQ. The chain's CDR3 is CASSQEISGGYNTQYF. The CDR3 nucleotides read TGTGCCAGCAGCCAAGAAATTAGCGGGGGCTATAATACGCAGTATTTT.

This chain joins TRBV29-1 and TRBJ1-1; D ambiguous. Deletions cut 7 bases from V and 3 bases from J, with 15 bases between. Germline V gene lookup returns CDR1 SQVTM and CDR2 ANQGSEA. This CDR3 spans 13 amino acids. Written as DNA, the CDR3 is TGCAGCGCCTCTGGGCGGCAACACACTGAAGCTTTCTTT. This codes for CSASGRQHTEAFF. The variable domain in full, with the rest retrieved from reference TRBV29-1 and TRBJ1-1, is SAVISQKPSRDICQRGTSLTIQCQVDSQVTMMFWYRQQPGQSLTLIATANQGSEATYESGFVIDKFPISRPNLTFSTLTVSNMSPEDSSIYLCSASGRQHTEAFFGQGTRLTVV.

This clone was seen a handful of times. The V gene is TRBV2, the J gene TRBJ2-1; no clear D gene. V dropped 4 bases and J dropped 6 bases, with 13 bases sitting between them. The germline V gene encodes CDR1 SNHLY and CDR2 FYNNEI. The CDR3 runs to 14 residues. CDR3 coding DNA: TGTGCCAGCAGTGGGGCTCTAGGCCGCAATGAGCAGTTCTTC. It translates to CASSGALGRNEQFF.

The V gene is TRBV6-1, the J gene TRBJ1-1; 7 bases are shared with TRBD1. Trimming cost V 2 bases and J 6 bases; bases outside gene matches: 9. The CDR3 contains 15 residues. The germline CDR1 and CDR2 sequences are MNHNS and SASEGT. The CDR3 coding sequence is TGTGCCAGCAGTGAATTGGTCAGGGGGGACGCTGAAGCTTTCTTT. Protein: CASSELVRGDAEAFF.

This clone was detected once. V and J are TRBV20-1 and TRBJ2-5; unclear D gene. The germline CDR1 and CDR2 sequences are DFQATT and SNEGSKA (reference sequence). CDR3 length: 10 residues. V was pared by 2 bases and J by 5 bases, with 3 bases between. The CDR3, as DNA: TGCAGTGCTAGAATCGAGACCCAGTACTTC. It is translated as CSARIETQYF.

This clone was seen a few times. The V call is TRBV5-1, the J call TRBJ2-5, with 11 nucleotides matching TRBD1. The CDR3 is 18 residues long. The germline V gene encodes CDR1 SGHRS and CDR2 YFSETQ. With 0 bases clipped from V and 2 bases from J, the junction kept 9 bases outside the gene matches. The CDR3 DNA is TGCGCCAGCAGCTTGGTAGGACAGGGGGCAAGAGGGCAAGAGACCCAGTACTTC. It yields the protein CASSLVGQGARGQETQYF.

This clone was seen a handful of times. This chain links TRBV19 with TRBJ2-3, with 8 bases lining up with TRBD1. CDR1 and CDR2 from the germline V gene are LNHDA and SQIVND (reference sequence). With V trimmed by 5 bases and J by 4 bases, 8 bases remained unmatched. This CDR3 is 15 amino acids long. CDR3 DNA sequence: TGTGCCAGTAGTGTAAAGGACAGGGTCGCAGATACGCAGTATTTT. Protein: CASSVKDRVADTQYF.

This clone showed up just a few times. V gene TRBV14 combines with J gene TRBJ1-1; D is unresolved. Germline V lookup: CDR1 SGHDN, CDR2 FVKESK. CDR3 length equals 11 residues. Trimming took 3 bases from V and 5 from J, leaving 4 bases between them. The CDR3 coding sequence is TGTGCCAGCAGCCAGGGGACTGAAGCTTTCTTT. It yields the protein CASSQGTEAFF.

The chain has TRBV29-1 and TRBJ1-6; D gene uncertain. CDR3 length: 14 residues. CDR1 and CDR2 from the germline V gene are SQVTM and ANQGSEA. Deletions cut 6 bases from V and 6 bases from J, with 15 bases between. The CDR3 reads CSVAGPGLNSPLHF. The CDR3 coding sequence is TGCAGCGTCGCAGGTCCGGGCCTTAATTCACCCCTCCACTTT.

The rearrangement links TRBV28 to TRBJ1-5; 8 bases fit TRBD1. The trim removed 5 bases at V and 7 bases at J, leaving 13 bases unmatched. In germline, CDR1 is MDHEN, CDR2 SYDVKM. The CDR3 totals 16 residues. The CDR3 loop reads CASSPRQGLRGQPQHF. DNA of the CDR3: TGTGCCAGCAGTCCTAGACAGGGGCTGAGGGGCCAGCCCCAGCATTTT.

This chain joins TRBV7-9 and TRBJ2-3; 12 bases are a match to TRBD2. CDR1 is SEHNR and CDR2 is FQNEAQ in the germline V gene (reference sequence). V shed 3 bases and J 1 base; nucleotides not matched to a gene: 5. The CDR3 consists of 17 residues. The CDR3: CASSFLAGGPGTDTQYF. In nucleotides, the CDR3 is TGTGCCAGCAGCTTTCTAGCGGGGGGGCCCGGCACAGATACGCAGTATTTT.

The chain is built from TRBV19 and TRBJ2-7, with 8 bases that match TRBD1. V was clipped by 5 bases and J by 5 bases; unmatched bases: 8. The CDR3 consists of 14 residues. CDR1 is LNHDA, CDR2 SQIVND, per germline (reference sequence). In nucleotides, the CDR3 is TGTGCCAGTAGTCCCGGACAGGGAGGCGACGAGCAGTACTTC. It is translated as CASSPGQGGDEQYF.

This clone was found a few times. The chain recombines TRBV5-1 with TRBJ2-7; 9 nucleotides align to TRBD2. Per germline, CDR1 SGHRS and CDR2 YFSETQ. Germline trimming cut 2 bases from V and 0 bases from J; bases unmatched to any gene: 6. The CDR3 is 16 amino acids. The CDR3 region has the DNA TGCGCCAGCAGCTTCTCCAGCGGGGGGTTCTCCTACGAGCAGTACTTC. Its translation is CASSFSSGGFSYEQYF.

The V gene is TRBV5-6, the J gene TRBJ2-1, with 8 bases that match TRBD1. Trimming at V came to 2 bases and at J to 8 bases, leaving 9 bases not matched to a gene. The CDR3 runs 15 residues. CDR1 and CDR2 (germline): SGHDT, YYEEEE. The DNA of the CDR3 is TGTGCCAGCAGCTTCGACAGGGGTACGATTGATGAGCAGTTCTTC. Translated, it gives CASSFDRGTIDEQFF.

This clone is a singleton in its sample. The rearrangement links TRBV7-9 to TRBJ1-2; TRBD1 matches at 8 bases. CDR1 SEHNR and CDR2 FQNEAQ come from the germline V gene (reference sequence). This CDR3 contains 16 residues. With 0 bases clipped from V and 4 bases from J, the junction kept 7 bases outside the gene matches. The CDR3 region is CASSLALTGEGYGYTF. The CDR3 DNA sequence: TGTGCCAGCAGCTTAGCTTTGACAGGGGAGGGCTATGGCTACACCTTC.

This sequence joins TRBV2 and TRBJ2-2; D is perhaps TRBD2 (5 bases). CDR1 is SNHLY and CDR2 is FYNNEI in the germline V gene. This CDR3 spans 14 amino acids. V was trimmed by 4 bases and J by 5 bases, leaving 11 bases between them. DNA of the CDR3: TGTGCCAGCAGTGTCCAGAGAGGGACCGGGGAGCTGTTTTTT. Amino acid sequence: CASSVQRGTGELFF.

The chain couples TRBV12-5 to TRBJ1-1; 8 bases are shared with TRBD1. The germline V gene encodes CDR1 LGHNT and CDR2 FRNRAP. The CDR3 has 14 residues. The trim removed 5 bases at V and 3 bases at J, leaving 5 bases unmatched. DNA of the CDR3: TGTGCTAGTGGTCGCGACAGGGGATACACTGAAGCTTTCTTT. Encoded protein: CASGRDRGYTEAFF.

CDR3 amino acids: CASSVQGTGYEQYF. DNA for the CDR3: TGTGCCAGCAGTGTTCAGGGGACGGGCTACGAGCAGTACTTC. V is TRBV2 and J is TRBJ2-7; D possibly corresponds to TRBD1 (6 bases). Germline V gene sequence: CDR1 SNHLY, CDR2 FYNNEI. This CDR3 has 14 amino acids. Trimming left V 4 bases short and J 3 bases short, with 13 bases between.

This chain links TRBV6-6 with TRBJ1-1; TRBD1 is a possible D gene (5 bases). Trimming left V 6 bases short and J 1 base short, with 15 bases between. The length of the CDR3 is 15 residues. From germline, CDR1 is MNHNY and CDR2 SVGAGI (reference sequence). CDR3 bases: TGTGCCAGCAGCTATACGGGACGAGGGAACACTGAAGCTTTCTTT. Protein product: CASSYTGRGNTEAFF.

The chain is built from TRBV4-2 and TRBJ1-2, with 8 positions matching TRBD1. The germline V gene encodes CDR1 LGHNA and CDR2 YNFKEQ. CDR3 size: 15 residues. Trimming took 0 bases from V and 7 from J; bases not matched to a gene: 7. Written as DNA, the CDR3 is TGTGCCAGCAGCCAAGAATTTGGACAGGGTCCTGGCTACACCTTC. Encoded protein: CASSQEFGQGPGYTF.

This sequence joins TRBV5-1 and TRBJ1-1; 8 bases agree with TRBD1. Germline CDR1 and CDR2: SGHRS and YFSETQ. V was clipped by 4 bases and J by 1 base; unmatched bases: 9. This CDR3 contains 16 residues. The CDR3 here is CASSPLEDRENTEAFF. As DNA, the CDR3 is TGCGCCAGCAGCCCACTAGAGGACAGGGAGAACACTGAAGCTTTCTTT.

The gene calls are TRBV28 and TRBJ2-5; 8 bases agree with TRBD2. The J segment lost 5 bases and the V segment lost 6 bases, leaving 8 bases of the junction unmatched. The germline V gene encodes CDR1 MDHEN and CDR2 SYDVKM. This CDR3 comprises 14 residues. CDR3 DNA sequence: TGTGCCAGCAGCGAAATAGCGGGGTCTGAGACCCAGTACTTC. Its translation: CASSEIAGSETQYF.

The rearrangement joins TRBV5-1 to TRBJ2-1, with 7 positions matching TRBD1. The germline V gene has CDR1 SGHRS and CDR2 YFSETQ. V was clipped by 4 bases and J by 10 bases; unmatched bases: 5. CDR3 length: 12 amino acids. CDR3: CASSTDRQEQFF. In DNA, the CDR3 is TGCGCCAGCAGCACGGACAGGCAAGAGCAGTTCTTC.

This chain connects TRBV5-5 to TRBJ1-2; 9 bases are shared with TRBD1. The germline V gene encodes CDR1 SGHKS and CDR2 YYEKEE (reference sequence). This CDR3 is built from 15 residues. V dropped 3 bases and J dropped 2; count of bases not matched to a gene: 5. The CDR3 DNA follows: TGTGCCAGCAGCTCATCAGGGACAGGGAACTATGGCTACACCTTC. It encodes CASSSSGTGNYGYTF.